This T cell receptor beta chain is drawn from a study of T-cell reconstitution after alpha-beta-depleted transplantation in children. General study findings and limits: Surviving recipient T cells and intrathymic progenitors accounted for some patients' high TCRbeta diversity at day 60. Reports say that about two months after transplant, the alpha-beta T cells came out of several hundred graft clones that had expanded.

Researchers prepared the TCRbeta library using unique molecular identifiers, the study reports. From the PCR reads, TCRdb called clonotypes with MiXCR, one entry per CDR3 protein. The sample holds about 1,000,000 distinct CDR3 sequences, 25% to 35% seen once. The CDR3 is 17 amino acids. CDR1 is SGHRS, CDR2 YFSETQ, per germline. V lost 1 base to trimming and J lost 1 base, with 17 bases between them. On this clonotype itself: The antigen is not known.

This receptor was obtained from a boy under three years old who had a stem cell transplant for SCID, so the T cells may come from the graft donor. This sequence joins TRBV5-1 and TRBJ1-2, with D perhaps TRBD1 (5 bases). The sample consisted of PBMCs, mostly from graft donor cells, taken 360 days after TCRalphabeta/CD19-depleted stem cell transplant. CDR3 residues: CASSLQRGEGGNYGYTF. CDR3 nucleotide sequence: TGCGCCAGCAGCTTGCAGAGAGGGGAAGGAGGTAACTATGGCTACACCTTC.